One and the same sample provided the 14 T cell receptor beta chains below, sequenced in a study of cytomegalovirus exposure and HLA in healthy donors. The PCR employed 60 Vbeta primers together with 13 Jbeta primers. Assay: immunoSEQ multiplex PCR; the TCRdb copy retains only in-frame clones and omits some. The profile shows roughly 220,000 clones, 70% to 85% of them singletons. Input material: PBMCs. The source of these receptors is a man between 45 and 60 years old in good health and CMV-seronegative.

The chain combines TRBV19 with TRBJ1-1; D remains unclear. Per the germline V gene, CDR1 is LNHDA and CDR2 is SQIVND (reference sequence). The CDR3 consists of 14 residues. The V and J ends lost 4 bases and 4 bases respectively, with 13 bases between them. CDR3 in DNA: TGTGCCAGTAGTACCCAACCAGGATTCACTGAAGCTTTCTTT. Translated, it gives CASSTQPGFTEAFF. The whole variable domain, filled in from reference TRBV19 and TRBJ1-1, reads DGGITQSPKYLFRKEGQNVTLSCEQNLNHDAMYWYRQDPGQGLRLIYYSQIVNDFQKGDIAEGYSVSREKKESFPLTVTSAQKNPTAFYLCASSTQPGFTEAFFGQGTRLTVV.

This clone was seen once. The rearrangement links TRBV9 to TRBJ2-3; 7 bases match TRBD2. The CDR3 is 17 amino acids. In germline, CDR1 is SGDLS, CDR2 YYNGEE. V shed 2 bases, J shed 5 bases, and the junction held 14 bases outside the gene matches. The CDR3 loop is CASSVLAGVAVGDTQYF. In nucleotides, the CDR3 is TGTGCCAGCAGCGTCCTCGCGGGGGTGGCCGTGGGAGATACGCAGTATTTT.

This clone was recorded a few times. V gene TRBV2 combines with J gene TRBJ1-5, with D possibly TRBD1 on 5 matching bases. Trimming removed 5 bases at V and 3 bases at J, with 11 bases between. This CDR3 is 14 amino acids long. The germline V gene has CDR1 SNHLY and CDR2 FYNNEI. CDR3 sequence: CASSTRQNNQPQHF. The CDR3, as DNA: TGTGCCAGCAGTACCCGACAGAACAATCAGCCCCAGCATTTT.

The chain carries TRBV28 and TRBJ2-3; 13 bases agree with TRBD2. V was clipped by 5 bases and J by 5 bases; unmatched bases: 10. The CDR3 is 17 amino acids. CDR1 and CDR2 (germline): MDHEN, SYDVKM. CDR3 in amino acids: CASSLRTSGSRRDTQYF. In DNA form, the CDR3 reads TGTGCCAGCAGTCTACGGACTAGCGGGAGTAGGAGAGATACGCAGTATTTT.

This sequence joins TRBV2 and TRBJ2-5; 12 bases match TRBD2. The V gene end was trimmed by 8 bases and the J gene end by 4 bases; junction bases not matched to a gene: 11. The length of the CDR3 is 16 residues. Germline V CDR1 and CDR2: SNHLY, FYNNEI. CDR3 residues: CASGGMTSGSTETQYF. The CDR3 bases are TGTGCCAGCGGGGGAATGACTAGCGGGAGCACAGAGACCCAGTACTTC.

The chain carries TRBV11-2 and TRBJ2-2; 7 bases agree with TRBD1. The junction had 6 bases not matched to a gene; V was cut back by 4 bases and J by 7 bases. CDR1 is SGHAT and CDR2 is FQNNGV in the germline V gene. CDR3 length equals 14 residues. In DNA form, the CDR3 reads TGTGCCAGCAGCTCGTCACAGGGGCTCGGGGAGCTGTTTTTT. This sequence encodes CASSSSQGLGELFF. Full variable domain (remainder filled in from reference TRBV11-2 and TRBJ2-2): EAGVAQSPRYKIIEKRQSVAFWCNPISGHATLYWYQQILGQGPKLLIQFQNNGVVDDSQLPKDRFSAERLKGVDSTLKIQPAKLEDSAVYLCASSSSQGLGELFFGEGSRLTVL.

This clone was counted a few times. The chain combines TRBV6-4 with TRBJ2-6; 7 bases match TRBD1. The CDR3 has 15 residues. The ends lost 8 bases at V and 3 bases at J; junction bases unmatched: 7. Germline-derived CDR1 and CDR2 are MRHNA and SNTAGT. CDR3 residues: CASRGQQGGANVLTF. In nucleotides, the CDR3 is TGTGCCAGCCGGGGACAGCAGGGTGGGGCCAACGTCCTGACTTTC.

The CDR3 here is CAWSSHRQGSSYNEQFF. For the CDR3, the DNA is TGTGCCTGGAGTTCCCATCGACAGGGGAGCTCCTACAATGAGCAGTTCTTC. This chain connects TRBV30 to TRBJ2-1; 8 bases are a match to TRBD1. The germline gives CDR1 GTSNPN, CDR2 SVGIG (reference sequence). Trimming cost V 2 bases and J 0 bases; bases outside gene matches: 9. The CDR3 is 17 amino acids.

This clone has just one count. The V gene is TRBV7-9, the J gene TRBJ2-4, with 10 bases fitting TRBD2. The germline CDR1 and CDR2 sequences are SEHNR and FQNEAQ (reference sequence). The CDR3 is 19 residues long. V lost 3 bases and J lost 6; bases outside the gene matches: 17. The CDR3 reads CASSFRTSGAQGRGNIQYF. Written as DNA, the CDR3 is TGTGCCAGCAGCTTCAGAACTAGCGGGGCCCAAGGGCGGGGAAACATTCAGTACTTC.

The V call is TRBV4-2, the J call TRBJ2-4; 7 positions agree with TRBD2. Germline V gene lookup returns CDR1 LGHNA and CDR2 YNFKEQ. This CDR3 has 18 residues. The J segment lost 7 bases and the V segment lost 0 bases, leaving 15 bases of the junction unmatched. CDR3 sequence (DNA): TGTGCCAGCAGCCAAGACGGCGGAACTGGGGGGGTAGTGAACATTCAGTACTTC. Protein sequence: CASSQDGGTGGVVNIQYF.

DNA for the CDR3: TGTGCCAGCAGTGAGGGGACTAGCGGATCCGAGCAGTACTTC. Protein product: CASSEGTSGSEQYF. J is TRBJ2-7 and V is TRBV2, with 11 bases fitting TRBD2. This CDR3 is 14 amino acids long. V shed 3 bases and J 6 bases; nucleotides not matched to a gene: 4. Germline V gene sequence: CDR1 SNHLY, CDR2 FYNNEI. Complete variable domain (other parts from reference TRBV2 and TRBJ2-7): EPEVTQTPSHQVTQMGQEVILRCVPISNHLYFYWYRQILGQKVEFLVSFYNNEISEKSEIFDDQFSVERPDGSNFTLKIRSTKLEDSAMYFCASSEGTSGSEQYFGPGTRLTVT.

This clone was counted between two and nine times. The chain joins TRBV27 to TRBJ2-3, with TRBD2 matching 11 bases. The V gene end was trimmed by 5 bases and the J gene end by 0 bases; junction bases not matched to a gene: 7. Per germline, CDR1 MNHEY and CDR2 SMNVEV (reference sequence). The CDR3 runs 17 residues. This chain's CDR3 is CASSPLGTSGSTDTQYF. For the CDR3, the DNA is TGTGCCAGCAGTCCGTTAGGGACTAGCGGAAGCACAGATACGCAGTATTTT.

The CDR3 nucleotides are TGTGCCAGCAGCCCCCCGCTACGGGAGGGGTCCTACGAGCAGTACTTC. As protein: CASSPPLREGSYEQYF. The chain joins TRBV7-8 to TRBJ2-7, with TRBD2 identical over 8 bases. CDR1 is SGHVS, CDR2 FQNEAQ, per germline. V was pared by 5 bases and J by 1 base, with 10 bases of the junction left unmatched. The CDR3 sequence is 16 residues long.

V usage is TRBV5-1 and J usage is TRBJ2-2, with 7 bases lining up with TRBD1. The CDR3 is made up of 18 amino acids. V was pared by 4 bases and J by 4 bases, with 16 bases of the junction left unmatched. CDR1 and CDR2 from the germline V gene are SGHRS and YFSETQ. The CDR3 DNA is TGCGCCAGCAGCCCCCCACCCACAGGGGCCCGCGGCACCGGGGAGCTGTTTTTT. Encoded protein: CASSPPPTGARGTGELFF.